The next 15 T cell receptor beta chains were all read from a single sample in a study of T cell responses to AZD1222 COVID-19 vaccine. Clones were sequenced by immunoSEQ multiplex PCR, and TCRdb holds only the in-frame ones, with some missing. The sample consists of tens of thousands of clones, 84% of them appearing once. Here the sequenced sample was peripheral blood, taken on day 0 of AZD1222 vaccination. The receptors were gathered from an adult in good health.

The chain couples TRBV5-1 to TRBJ1-1; TRBD1 agrees at 10 bases. The ends lost 4 bases at V and 4 bases at J; junction bases unmatched: 7. CDR1 is SGHRS, CDR2 YFSETQ, per germline. This CDR3 is 15 amino acids long. The CDR3 DNA follows: TGCGCCAGCAGCGAAGACAGGGGGCGGAGCACTGAAGCTTTCTTT. This sequence encodes CASSEDRGRSTEAFF.

This clone was detected once. The CDR3 DNA reads as TGCAGCGTTGAGGCAGGGGTAGGGGCCAACGTCCTGACTTTC. Translating gives CSVEAGVGANVLTF. The rearrangement joins TRBV29-1 to TRBJ2-6, with D possibly being TRBD1 (6 bases). The CDR3 has 14 residues. V shed 3 bases and J shed 4 bases, with 10 bases lying between them. Germline-derived CDR1 and CDR2 are SQVTM and ANQGSEA.

V and J are TRBV3-1 (or the pseudogene TRBV3-2) and TRBJ2-1, with D perhaps TRBD2 (5 bases). Germline CDR1 is LGHDT and CDR2 is YNNKEL (reference sequence). This CDR3 has 16 residues. V was pared by 4 bases and J by 7 bases, with 20 bases between. CDR3 protein: CASSPRMRAGENEQFF. The CDR3 DNA follows: TGTGCCAGCAGCCCAAGAATGAGGGCCGGAGAGAATGAGCAGTTCTTC.

V is TRBV9 and J is TRBJ2-7; the D gene is possibly TRBD2 (6 bases). This CDR3 is 15 amino acids long. V was shortened by 0 bases and J by 1 base, with 11 bases between the two germline ends. Germline CDR1 and CDR2: SGDLS and YYNGEE. The CDR3 loop reads CASSVGRGRSYEQYF. The CDR3 DNA is TGTGCCAGCAGCGTAGGGAGGGGCCGATCCTACGAGCAGTACTTC.

The V call is TRBV18, the J call TRBJ1-4; 10 bases match TRBD1. CDR3 length equals 15 residues. Unmatched junction bases numbered 5, after V lost 3 bases and J lost 7 bases. In germline, CDR1 is KGHSH, CDR2 LQKENI. The CDR3 spells CASSPSTGGGEKLFF. CDR3 sequence (DNA): TGTGCCAGCTCACCTTCGACAGGGGGCGGTGAAAAACTGTTTTTT.

This clone has just a few counts. The chain joins TRBV28 to TRBJ1-2; 12 nucleotides agree with TRBD1. With 4 bases clipped from V and 5 bases from J, the junction kept 5 bases outside the gene matches. The CDR3 loop spans 15 amino acids. CDR1 and CDR2 (germline): MDHEN, SYDVKM. The CDR3 nucleotides are TGTGCCAGCAGTTCCCCGGGACAGGGGGCTTATGGCTACACCTTC. This sequence encodes CASSSPGQGAYGYTF.

This clone was detected only once. This chain joins TRBV6-5 and TRBJ2-2; possible D gene TRBD1, 5 bases. The V end lost 4 bases, the J end lost 1 base, and 10 bases lay between the germline ends. CDR1 is MNHEY, CDR2 SVGAGI, per germline. The CDR3 covers 15 residues. The CDR3 reads CASSSDTWNTGELFF. DNA for the CDR3: TGTGCCAGCAGTTCGGACACTTGGAACACCGGGGAGCTGTTTTTT.

The V and J genes are TRBV16 and TRBJ1-2; D perhaps matches TRBD1 (5 bases). V dropped 0 bases and J dropped 3 bases, with 8 bases sitting between them. This CDR3 region has 14 residues. Germline V gene data show CDR1 as KGHSY and CDR2 as FQNENV. The CDR3 here is CASSQSTVDYGYTF. In DNA, the CDR3 is TGTGCCAGCAGCCAATCGACAGTAGACTATGGCTACACCTTC.

The V gene is TRBV7-9, the J gene TRBJ2-7, with TRBD1 identical over 7 bases. From germline, CDR1 is SEHNR and CDR2 FQNEAQ (reference sequence). With 3 bases clipped from V and 1 base from J, the junction kept 3 bases outside the gene matches. The CDR3 spans 14 residues. The CDR3 spells CASSFGQESYEQYF. CDR3 nucleotide sequence: TGTGCCAGCAGCTTTGGACAGGAATCCTACGAGCAGTACTTC.

The V call is TRBV2, the J call TRBJ2-1, with D maybe TRBD2 (7 bases). The CDR3 spans 13 residues. V dropped 5 bases and J dropped 6 bases, with 11 bases sitting between them. Germline V gene data show CDR1 as SNHLY and CDR2 as FYNNEI. CDR3: CASSLRGPNEQFF. The CDR3 DNA is TGTGCCAGCAGTCTGCGGGGGCCCAATGAGCAGTTCTTC.

V gene TRBV12-3 or TRBV12-4 combines with J gene TRBJ1-6; D is perhaps TRBD1 (5 bases). V lost 7 bases, J lost 7 bases, and 11 bases lay in between. CDR3 size: 13 residues. This CDR3 reads CASTWRGNSPLHF. CDR3 nucleotides: TGTGCCAGCACTTGGCGGGGCAATTCACCCCTCCACTTT.

J is TRBJ1-1 and V is TRBV11-3, with TRBD1 matching 7 bases. The junction had 6 bases not matched to a gene; V was cut back by 1 base and J by 4 bases. The CDR3 runs to 15 residues. Germline V gives CDR1 SGHNT, CDR2 YENEEA. CDR3: CASSLGGTGVTEAFF. In DNA form, the CDR3 reads TGTGCCAGCAGCTTAGGCGGAACAGGGGTCACTGAAGCTTTCTTT.

The rearrangement uses TRBV30 and TRBJ1-5, with D unresolved. Trimming pared 2 bases from V and 6 bases from J, leaving 8 bases between. The germline V gene has CDR1 GTSNPN and CDR2 SVGIG (reference sequence). The CDR3 has 12 residues. CDR3 loop: CAWSFVGQPQHF. DNA for the CDR3: TGTGCCTGGAGTTTCGTGGGTCAGCCCCAGCATTTT.

The genes are TRBV2 and TRBJ1-4; 8 bases are shared with TRBD1. There are 15 residues in the CDR3. V dropped 6 bases and J dropped 10; count of bases not matched to a gene: 13. Per germline, CDR1 SNHLY and CDR2 FYNNEI. The CDR3 sequence: CASSSRYDRGGKLFF. CDR3 DNA sequence: TGTGCCAGCAGCTCGAGATACGACAGGGGAGGAAAACTGTTTTTT.

CDR3 protein: CASSTSQWGIYEQYF. The CDR3 DNA reads TGTGCCAGCAGCACCTCCCAGTGGGGCATATACGAGCAGTACTTC. This chain joins TRBV7-9 and TRBJ2-7; tentatively, D is TRBD1 (5 bases). CDR1 and CDR2 from the germline V gene are SEHNR and FQNEAQ (reference sequence). The germline V and J ends were trimmed by 5 bases and 4 bases, with 18 bases remaining between them. This CDR3 has 15 amino acids. Based on the CDR3 plus reference TRBV7-9 and TRBJ2-7, the full variable domain is DTGVSQNPRHKITKRGQNVTFRCDPISEHNRLYWYRQTLGQGPEFLTYFQNEAQLEKSRLLSDRFSAERPKGSFSTLEIQRTEQGDSAMYLCASSTSQWGIYEQYFGPGTRLTVT.